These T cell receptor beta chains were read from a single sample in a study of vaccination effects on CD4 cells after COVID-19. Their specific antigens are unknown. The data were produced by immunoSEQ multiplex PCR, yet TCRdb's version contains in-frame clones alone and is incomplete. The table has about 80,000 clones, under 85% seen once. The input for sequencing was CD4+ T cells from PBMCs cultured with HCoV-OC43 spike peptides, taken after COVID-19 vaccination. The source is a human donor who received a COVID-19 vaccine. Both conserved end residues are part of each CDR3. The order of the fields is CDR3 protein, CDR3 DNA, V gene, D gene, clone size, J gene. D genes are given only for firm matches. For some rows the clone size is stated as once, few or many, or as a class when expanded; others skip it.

CDR3: CASSGRKRTGGKDYGYTF; DNA: TGTGCCAGTAGTGGGAGGAAACGGACAGGGGGTAAGGACTATGGCTACACCTTC; V: TRBV19; D: TRBD1; size: -; J: TRBJ1-2
CDR3: CATSRDPGGMRETQYF; DNA: TGTGCCACCAGCAGAGACCCAGGGGGCATGCGGGAGACCCAGTACTTC; V: TRBV15; D: TRBD1; size: -; J: TRBJ2-5
CDR3: CASSQGLGSYEQFF; DNA: TGCGCCAGCAGCCAAGGACTAGGGAGCTATGAGCAGTTCTTC; V: TRBV5-1; D: TRBD2; size: -; J: TRBJ2-1
CDR3: CASSYSDRADGYTF; DNA: TGTGCCAGCAGTTACTCGGACAGGGCGGATGGCTACACCTTC; V: TRBV6-5; D: TRBD1; size: -; J: TRBJ1-2
CDR3: CASRQGWANVLTF; DNA: TGTGCCAGCAGACAGGGCTGGGCCAACGTCCTGACTTTC; V: TRBV12-3/TRBV12-4; D: -; size: -; J: TRBJ2-6
CDR3: CASKGTREETQYF; DNA: TGTGCCAGCAAGGGGACTAGGGAGGAGACCCAGTACTTC; V: TRBV2; D: TRBD2; size: -; J: TRBJ2-5
CDR3: CASSVMGAPNEKLFF; DNA: TGCGCCAGCAGCGTGATGGGGGCCCCTAATGAAAAACTGTTTTTT; V: TRBV5-1; D: -; size: -; J: TRBJ1-4
CDR3: CASSYSGQPELFF; DNA: TGTGCCAGCAGTTACTCGGGGCAGCCTGAGTTGTTTTTT; V: TRBV6-6; D: -; size: -; J: TRBJ1-4
CDR3: CASSLVFSGDRGNTGELFF; DNA: TGTGCCAGCAGCTTAGTTTTTTCGGGAGACCGGGGAAATACCGGGGAGCTGTTTTTT; V: TRBV5-6; D: -; size: -; J: TRBJ2-2
CDR3: CASRETGGADTQYF; DNA: TGTGCCAGTAGGGAGACAGGGGGCGCAGATACGCAGTATTTT; V: TRBV19; D: TRBD1; size: once; J: TRBJ2-3
CDR3: CASSRGGVKLYGYTF; DNA: TGTGCCAGCAGCCGAGGTGGGGTCAAGCTCTATGGCTACACCTTC; V: TRBV7-9; D: -; size: -; J: TRBJ1-2
CDR3: CATSDSPGTGNTDTQYF; DNA: TGTGCCACCAGTGATTCCCCCGGGACAGGGAACACAGATACGCAGTATTTT; V: TRBV24-1; D: TRBD1; size: -; J: TRBJ2-3
CDR3: CASSSFRPQHF; DNA: TGTGCCAGCAGCTCTTTTAGACCCCAGCATTTT; V: TRBV5-8; D: -; size: -; J: TRBJ1-5
CDR3: CASRSDRLEAFF; DNA: TGTGCCAGCAGATCAGACAGGTTAGAAGCTTTCTTT; V: TRBV27; D: -; size: -; J: TRBJ1-1
CDR3: CASSSGRTDRSPLHF; DNA: TGTGCCAGCAGCAGCGGCCGGACGGATAGATCACCCCTCCACTTT; V: TRBV7-2; D: -; size: -; J: TRBJ1-6
CDR3: CSAKKEGEAFF; DNA: TGCAGTGCAAAGAAAGAGGGAGAAGCTTTCTTT; V: TRBV20-1; D: -; size: once; J: TRBJ1-1
CDR3: CASRTSGTDTQYF; DNA: TGTGCCAGCAGGACTAGCGGCACAGATACGCAGTATTTT; V: TRBV2; D: TRBD2; size: -; J: TRBJ2-3
CDR3: CASNRDDTGELFF; DNA: TGTGCCAGCAACAGGGACGACACCGGGGAGCTGTTTTTT; V: TRBV6-5; D: -; size: -; J: TRBJ2-2
CDR3: CASRGQGASGNTIYF; DNA: TGTGCCAGCAGGGGGCAGGGGGCGTCTGGAAACACCATATATTTT; V: TRBV6-6; D: TRBD1; size: -; J: TRBJ1-3
CDR3: CATTESSVLNTEAFF; DNA: TGTGCCACCACCGAGAGCTCGGTCCTGAACACTGAAGCTTTCTTT; V: TRBV5-6; D: -; size: few; J: TRBJ1-1
CDR3: CATSRNTGQNSPLHF; DNA: TGTGCCACCAGCAGAAACACAGGGCAGAATTCACCCCTCCACTTT; V: TRBV15; D: -; size: -; J: TRBJ1-6
CDR3: CASSQEIGGGTEAFF; DNA: TGTGCCAGCAGCCAAGAAATCGGGGGTGGGACTGAAGCTTTCTTT; V: TRBV3-1/TRBV3-2; D: -; size: -; J: TRBJ1-1
CDR3: CASSLGPSDVNEQFF; DNA: TGTGCCAGCAGCTTGGGACCCTCGGACGTCAATGAGCAGTTCTTC; V: TRBV5-6; D: -; size: few; J: TRBJ2-1
CDR3: CASSEGSGSPLHF; DNA: TGTGCCAGCAGTGAAGGTTCGGGGTCACCCCTCCACTTT; V: TRBV2; D: -; size: few; J: TRBJ1-6
CDR3: CASSRDSNSPLHF; DNA: TGTGCCAGCAGTCGGGACAGCAATTCACCCCTCCACTTT; V: TRBV2; D: TRBD1; size: -; J: TRBJ1-6
CDR3: CASSLSRLAGGNEQFF; DNA: TGTGCCAGCAGCTTATCGCGACTAGCGGGTGGCAATGAGCAGTTCTTC; V: TRBV7-3; D: TRBD2; size: -; J: TRBJ2-1
CDR3: CAWRLRLSPNNEQFF; DNA: TGTGCCTGGAGACTACGGTTATCCCCCAACAATGAGCAGTTCTTC; V: TRBV30; D: -; size: -; J: TRBJ2-1
CDR3: CASSPGGTSIPETQYF; DNA: TGCGCCAGCAGCCCTGGCGGGACCTCTATCCCAGAGACCCAGTACTTC; V: TRBV5-1; D: -; size: -; J: TRBJ2-5
CDR3: CASSEGWVSNQPQHF; DNA: TGTGCCAGCAGTGAGGGATGGGTGAGCAATCAGCCCCAGCATTTT; V: TRBV2; D: -; size: -; J: TRBJ1-5
CDR3: CASSFDRVGTEAFF; DNA: TGCGCCAGCAGCTTCGACAGGGTTGGCACTGAAGCTTTCTTT; V: TRBV5-1; D: TRBD1; size: -; J: TRBJ1-1
CDR3: CASSLAPRDDTIYF; DNA: TGCGCCAGCAGCTTGGCGCCCAGGGACGACACCATATATTTT; V: TRBV5-1; D: -; size: -; J: TRBJ1-3
CDR3: CASSLTVNTEAFF; DNA: TGTGCCAGCAGCCTAACAGTGAACACTGAAGCTTTCTTT; V: TRBV7-3; D: -; size: -; J: TRBJ1-1
CDR3: CASSPLGASTGELFF; DNA: TGCGCCAGCAGCCCGCTGGGGGCGAGCACCGGGGAGCTGTTTTTT; V: TRBV4-3; D: -; size: -; J: TRBJ2-2
CDR3: CSVVGQGGRNTEAFF; DNA: TGCAGCGTTGTGGGACAGGGGGGAAGGAACACTGAAGCTTTCTTT; V: TRBV29-1; D: TRBD1; size: -; J: TRBJ1-1
CDR3: CASSPSRGRTGELFF; DNA: TGTGCCAGCTCACCATCCCGGGGGCGCACCGGGGAGCTGTTTTTT; V: TRBV18; D: -; size: -; J: TRBJ2-2
CDR3: CASSWGTVNTQYF; DNA: TGTGCCAGTAGTTGGGGGACAGTGAATACGCAGTATTTT; V: TRBV19; D: TRBD1; size: -; J: TRBJ2-3
CDR3: CASSLGPGAFF; DNA: TGTGCCAGCAGTTTAGGACCAGGAGCTTTCTTT; V: TRBV12-3/TRBV12-4; D: -; size: -; J: TRBJ1-1
CDR3: CASSYAGTSSNEQFF; DNA: TGTGCCAGCAGTTATGCCGGGACTAGTTCCAATGAGCAGTTCTTC; V: TRBV6-5; D: TRBD2; size: few; J: TRBJ2-1
CDR3: CASSSTGHLTGELFF; DNA: TGTGCCAGCAGTTCAACAGGGCACCTCACCGGGGAGCTGTTTTTT; V: TRBV6-5; D: -; size: -; J: TRBJ2-2
CDR3: CASSHGTGFNEQFF; DNA: TGTGCCAGCAGCCACGGGACAGGGTTCAATGAGCAGTTCTTC; V: TRBV3-1/TRBV3-2; D: TRBD1; size: -; J: TRBJ2-1
CDR3: CASSLSASGAYTEAFF; DNA: TGTGCCAGCTCTCTCAGCGCGTCAGGGGCGTACACTGAAGCTTTCTTT; V: TRBV18; D: -; size: -; J: TRBJ1-1
CDR3: CASSQGGQGYTEAFF; DNA: TGTGCCAGCAGCCAGGGGGGTCAGGGGTACACTGAAGCTTTCTTT; V: TRBV28; D: TRBD1; size: -; J: TRBJ1-1
CDR3: CASSRGGSLEKLFF; DNA: TGTGCCAGCAGTCGAGGGGGGTCTCTTGAAAAACTGTTTTTT; V: TRBV28; D: -; size: -; J: TRBJ1-4